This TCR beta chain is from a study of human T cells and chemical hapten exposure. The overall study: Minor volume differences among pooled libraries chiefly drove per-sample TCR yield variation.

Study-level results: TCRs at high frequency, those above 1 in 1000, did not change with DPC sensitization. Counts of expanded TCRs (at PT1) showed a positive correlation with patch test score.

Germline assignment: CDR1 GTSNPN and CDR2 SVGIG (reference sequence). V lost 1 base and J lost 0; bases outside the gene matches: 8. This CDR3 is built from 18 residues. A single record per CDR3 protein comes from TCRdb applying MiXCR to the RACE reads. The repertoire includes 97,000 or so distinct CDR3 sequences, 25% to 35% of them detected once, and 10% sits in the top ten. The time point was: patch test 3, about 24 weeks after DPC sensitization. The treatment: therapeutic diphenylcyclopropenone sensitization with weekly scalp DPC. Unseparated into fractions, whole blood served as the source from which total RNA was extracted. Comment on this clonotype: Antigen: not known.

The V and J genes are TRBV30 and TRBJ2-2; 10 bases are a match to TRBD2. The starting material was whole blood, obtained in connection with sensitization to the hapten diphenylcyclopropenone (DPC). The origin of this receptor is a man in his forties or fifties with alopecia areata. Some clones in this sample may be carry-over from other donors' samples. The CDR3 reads CAWSGFLAGEPNTGELFF. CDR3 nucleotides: TGTGCCTGGAGTGGTTTCCTAGCGGGAGAACCGAACACCGGGGAGCTGTTTTTT.